A selection of T cell receptor beta chains follows, all from one sample in a study of identifying expanded T cells in peripheral blood. Sequencing was performed with immunoSEQ multiplex PCR; in TCRdb, only in-frame clones are kept and a portion is missing. The data contain tens of thousands of clones, roughly 84% of them seen just once; the ten biggest clones take up around 20%. Sequenced: blood. The origin of the receptors is a person between 18 and 70 years old in good health. Both conserved end residues are part of each CDR3. Each record gives: V gene, D gene, clone size, J gene, CDR3 DNA, CDR3 protein. A D gene is named only where the DNA matches it firmly. Size values are once, few and many counts, or a class for expanded clones, and some rows have none.

>TRBV4-3|TRBD2|NA|TRBJ2-5
TGCGCCAGCAGCCTCGGGACTAGCGGAGGGGGGGAGACCCAGTACTTC
CASSLGTSGGGETQYF
>TRBV18|NA|few|TRBJ2-2
TGTGCCAGCTCACCGTACAGCAGTGTGGAGCTGTTTTTT
CASSPYSSVELFF
>TRBV27|NA|NA|TRBJ1-2
TGTGCCAGCAGCCCTTACCCTCCGTCGGGCGGCTACACCTTC
CASSPYPPSGGYTF
>TRBV16|NA|NA|TRBJ2-7
TGTGCCAGCAGCCAAGATTACAGGGTCCCCTACGAGCAGTACTTC
CASSQDYRVPYEQYF
>TRBV7-2|NA|NA|TRBJ2-7
TGTGCCAGCAGCTTAGCTCCACCCCACGAGCAGTACTTC
CASSLAPPHEQYF
>TRBV28|NA|NA|TRBJ2-7
TGTGCCAGCAGTATCCGGGACAACTACGAGCAGTACTTC
CASSIRDNYEQYF
>TRBV10-3|TRBD1|NA|TRBJ1-2
TGTGCCATCACCTCCGGGACAGGCCCTTATGGCTACACCTTC
CAITSGTGPYGYTF
>TRBV28|TRBD1|few|TRBJ2-2
TGTGCCAGCAGTTCTGAGGGACAGGGGGCAGGCGGGGAGCTGTTTTTT
CASSSEGQGAGGELFF
>TRBV11-3|NA|NA|TRBJ2-7
TGTGCCAGCAGCCCACCTTACGAGCAGTACTTC
CASSPPYEQYF
>TRBV29-1|TRBD1|NA|TRBJ1-2
TGCAGCGTTGAAGGCTTCCCGGGACAGGGGGACTATGGCTACACCTTC
CSVEGFPGQGDYGYTF
>TRBV7-2|TRBD1|few|TRBJ2-7
TGTGCCAGCAGCTCTAAGGGACAGGGGGTTAAGTACTTC
CASSSKGQGVKYF
>TRBV27|TRBD1|NA|TRBJ2-5
TGTGCCAGCAGCACGGGACAGGGGGAGACCCAGTACTTC
CASSTGQGETQYF
>TRBV28|NA|once|TRBJ2-5
TGTGCCAGCAGTTCGACAGTTTTTCAAGAGACCCAGTACTTC
CASSSTVFQETQYF
>TRBV5-3|TRBD2|few|TRBJ2-7
TGTGCCAGAAGCTTCCGGGACTACAACTACGAGCAGTACTTC
CARSFRDYNYEQYF
>TRBV19|NA|NA|TRBJ2-7
TGTGCCAGTAGTACGGGGCAGATTGGGGACGAGCAGTACTTC
CASSTGQIGDEQYF
>TRBV7-2|NA|NA|TRBJ1-3
TGTGCCAGCAGCTTGATGGTCAGCTCTGGAAACACCATATATTTT
CASSLMVSSGNTIYF
>TRBV7-2|TRBD1|NA|TRBJ2-2
TGTGCCAGCAGCCCCACAGGGGCGAACACCGGGGAGCTGTTTTTT
CASSPTGANTGELFF
>TRBV27|NA|NA|TRBJ1-5
TGTGCCAGCAGTTCACAGGGAAGTAGCAATCAGCCCCAGCATTTT
CASSSQGSSNQPQHF
>TRBV6-1|NA|NA|TRBJ2-1
TGTGCCAGCAGTGAAGCGATAGGGACTCCGAGCTCCTACAATGAGCAGTTCTTC
CASSEAIGTPSSYNEQFF
>TRBV6-5|NA|NA|TRBJ1-1
TGTGCCAGCAGTTACTCGATTTATCCGGACACTGAAGCTTTCTTT
CASSYSIYPDTEAFF
>TRBV18|TRBD2|NA|TRBJ2-6
TGTGCCAGCTCACCATTGGGGGCTAGCGGGGCCTCTGGGGCCAACGTCCTGACTTTC
CASSPLGASGASGANVLTF
>TRBV19|NA|NA|TRBJ2-6
TGTGCCAGTGCGACAGTCCTCTCTGGGGCCAACGTCCTGACTTTC
CASATVLSGANVLTF
>TRBV9|TRBD1|NA|TRBJ2-3
TGTGCCAGCAGCAAAGGGACAGGGAGCACAGATACGCAGTATTTT
CASSKGTGSTDTQYF
>TRBV18|NA|once|TRBJ1-1
TGTGCCAGCTCACCAATTCAGGCCATGAACACTGAAGCTTTCTTT
CASSPIQAMNTEAFF
>TRBV6-1|NA|NA|TRBJ2-1
TGTGCCAGCAGTGAAGGACTTCTTATAGGGCAGTTCTTC
CASSEGLLIGQFF
>TRBV7-2|TRBD1|NA|TRBJ1-2
TGTGCCAGCAGCTTACAGACAGGGGGCAGTGGCTACACCTTC
CASSLQTGGSGYTF
>TRBV5-5|TRBD1|NA|TRBJ1-1
TGTGCCAGCAGCTTGCGCCAGGGGGCGGGCACTGAAGCTTTCTTT
CASSLRQGAGTEAFF
>TRBV28|NA|NA|TRBJ1-1
TGTGCCAGCAGTTTAGAACAGGAGAACACTGAAGCTTTCTTT
CASSLEQENTEAFF
>TRBV28|NA|NA|TRBJ1-5
TGTGCCAGCATTCGAGGAGGGGCCGCCAATCAGCCCCAGCATTTT
CASIRGGAANQPQHF
>TRBV28|NA|NA|TRBJ2-1
TGTGCCAGCAGTCTAGCCATCCAAAGGCCCAACCAACAACTCTTAGTATACAATGAGCAGTTCTTC
CASSLAIQRPNQQLLVYNEQFF
>TRBV15|NA|NA|TRBJ2-1
TGTGCCACCAGCAGGGACCAGAAGATTGGCTCCTACAATGAGCAGTTCTTC
CATSRDQKIGSYNEQFF